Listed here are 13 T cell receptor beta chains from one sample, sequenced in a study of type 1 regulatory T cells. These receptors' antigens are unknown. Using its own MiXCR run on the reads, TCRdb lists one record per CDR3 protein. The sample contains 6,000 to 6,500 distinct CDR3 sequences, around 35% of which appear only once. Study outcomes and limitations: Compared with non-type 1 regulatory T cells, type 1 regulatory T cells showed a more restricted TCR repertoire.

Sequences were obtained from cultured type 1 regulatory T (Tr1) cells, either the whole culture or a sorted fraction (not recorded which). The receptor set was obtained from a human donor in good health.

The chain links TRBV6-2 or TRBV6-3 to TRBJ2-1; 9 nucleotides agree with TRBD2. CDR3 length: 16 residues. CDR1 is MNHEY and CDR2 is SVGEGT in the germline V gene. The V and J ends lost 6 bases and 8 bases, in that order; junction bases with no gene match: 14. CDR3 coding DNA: TGTGCCAGCAGGATACAGAAAGCGGGAGGTTTTCATGAGCAGTTCTTC. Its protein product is CASRIQKAGGFHEQFF.

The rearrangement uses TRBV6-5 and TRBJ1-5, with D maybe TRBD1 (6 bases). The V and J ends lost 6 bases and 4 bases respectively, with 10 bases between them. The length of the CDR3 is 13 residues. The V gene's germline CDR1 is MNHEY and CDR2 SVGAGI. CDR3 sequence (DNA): TGTGCCAGCAGAATGACAGGAAATCAGCCCCAGCATTTT. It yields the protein CASRMTGNQPQHF.

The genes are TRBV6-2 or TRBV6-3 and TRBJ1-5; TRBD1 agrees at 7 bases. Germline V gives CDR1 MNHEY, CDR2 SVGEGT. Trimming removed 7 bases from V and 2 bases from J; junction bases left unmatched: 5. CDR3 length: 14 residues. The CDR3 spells CASTDRLGNQPQHF. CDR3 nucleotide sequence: TGTGCCAGCACGGACAGGTTAGGCAATCAGCCCCAGCATTTT.

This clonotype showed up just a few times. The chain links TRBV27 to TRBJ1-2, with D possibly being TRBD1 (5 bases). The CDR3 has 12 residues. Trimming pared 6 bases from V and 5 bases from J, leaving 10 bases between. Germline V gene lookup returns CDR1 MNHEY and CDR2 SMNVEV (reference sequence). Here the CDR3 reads CASRSGGYGYTF. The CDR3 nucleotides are TGTGCCAGCAGGTCTGGGGGTTATGGCTACACCTTC.

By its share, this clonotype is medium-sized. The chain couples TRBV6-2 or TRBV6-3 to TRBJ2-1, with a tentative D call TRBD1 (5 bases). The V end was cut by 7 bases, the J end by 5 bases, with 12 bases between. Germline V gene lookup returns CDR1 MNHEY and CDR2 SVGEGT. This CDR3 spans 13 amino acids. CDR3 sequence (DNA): TGTGCCAGCATGAACAGGCTCCACAATGAGCAGTTCTTC. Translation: CASMNRLHNEQFF.

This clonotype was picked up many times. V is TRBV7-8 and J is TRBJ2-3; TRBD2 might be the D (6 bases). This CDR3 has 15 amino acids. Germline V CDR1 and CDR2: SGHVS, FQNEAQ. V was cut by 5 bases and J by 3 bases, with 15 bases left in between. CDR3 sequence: CASSLPTGRTDTQYF. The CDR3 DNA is TGTGCCAGCAGCCTACCGACGGGGAGGACAGATACGCAGTATTTT.

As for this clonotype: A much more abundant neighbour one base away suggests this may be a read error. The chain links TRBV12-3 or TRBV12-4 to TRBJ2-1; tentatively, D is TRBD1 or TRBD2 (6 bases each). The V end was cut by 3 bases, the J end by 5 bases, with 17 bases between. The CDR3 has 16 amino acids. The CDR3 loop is CASSFRGGITDNEQFF. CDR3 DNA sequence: TGTGCCAGCAGTTTTCGAGGGGGGATAACGGACAATGAGCAGTTCTTC.

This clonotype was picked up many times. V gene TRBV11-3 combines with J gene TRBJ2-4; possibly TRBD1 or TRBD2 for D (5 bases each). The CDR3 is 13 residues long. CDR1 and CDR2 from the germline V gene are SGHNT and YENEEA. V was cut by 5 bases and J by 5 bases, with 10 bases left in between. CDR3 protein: CASSLGTENIQYF. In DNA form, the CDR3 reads TGTGCCAGCAGCCTAGGGACGGAAAACATTCAGTACTTC.

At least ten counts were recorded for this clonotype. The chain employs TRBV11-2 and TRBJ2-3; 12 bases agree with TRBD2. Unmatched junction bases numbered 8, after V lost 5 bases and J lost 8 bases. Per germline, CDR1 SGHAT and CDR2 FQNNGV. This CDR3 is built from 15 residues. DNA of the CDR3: TGTGCCAGCAGCCCACTAGCGGGAGGCCAGGTTACGCAGTATTTT. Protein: CASSPLAGGQVTQYF.

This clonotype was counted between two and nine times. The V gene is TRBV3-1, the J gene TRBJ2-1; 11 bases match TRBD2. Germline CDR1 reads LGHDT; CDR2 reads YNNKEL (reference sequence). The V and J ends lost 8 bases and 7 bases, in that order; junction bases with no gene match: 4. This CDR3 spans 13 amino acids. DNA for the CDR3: TGTGCCAGCCGAGCTAGCGGGGGGAATGAGCAGTTCTTC. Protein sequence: CASRASGGNEQFF.

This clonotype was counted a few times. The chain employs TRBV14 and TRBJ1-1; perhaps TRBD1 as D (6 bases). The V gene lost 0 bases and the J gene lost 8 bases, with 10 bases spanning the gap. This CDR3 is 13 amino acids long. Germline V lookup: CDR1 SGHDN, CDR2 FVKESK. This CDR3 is CASSQDWGLEAFF. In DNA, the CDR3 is TGTGCCAGCAGCCAAGACTGGGGGCTAGAAGCTTTCTTT.

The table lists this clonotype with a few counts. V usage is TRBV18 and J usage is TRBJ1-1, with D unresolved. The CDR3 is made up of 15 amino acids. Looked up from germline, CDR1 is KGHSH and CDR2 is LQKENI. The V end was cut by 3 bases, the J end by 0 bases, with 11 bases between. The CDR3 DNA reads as TGTGCCAGCTCACCCCTCAGTCCCCTGAACACTGAAGCTTTCTTT. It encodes CASSPLSPLNTEAFF.

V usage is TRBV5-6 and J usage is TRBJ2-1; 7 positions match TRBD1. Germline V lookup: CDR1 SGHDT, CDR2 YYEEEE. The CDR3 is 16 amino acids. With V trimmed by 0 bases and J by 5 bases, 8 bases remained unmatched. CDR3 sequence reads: CASSLVGTVKNNEQFF. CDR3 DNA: TGTGCCAGCAGCTTGGTAGGGACAGTAAAGAACAATGAGCAGTTCTTC.